These 14 T cell receptor beta chains came from one sample sequenced in a study of T-cell memory formation after mild COVID-19. TCRdb reprocessed the 5' RACE reads via MiXCR and lists one record per CDR3 protein. This table holds about 170,000 distinct CDR3 sequences, 10% to 15% found once. What was sequenced was PBMCs or a T cell subset sorted from them (not recorded which). The receptors were gathered from a man in his late teens or twenties who had mild COVID-19 (a few samples of this study predate the infection). Cell type and time point are not known.

This clonotype was seen a few times. J is TRBJ2-4 and V is TRBV4-2; the match to TRBD1 covers 10 bases. Germline loops: CDR1 LGHNA, CDR2 YNFKEQ. The CDR3 is made up of 15 amino acids. After removal of 0 bases from V and 10 bases from J, the junction contained 6 bases not matched to a gene. The CDR3 sequence: CASSQEGQGPGIQYF. CDR3 nucleotides: TGTGCCAGCAGCCAAGAGGGACAGGGGCCCGGGATTCAGTACTTC.

This clonotype came up a few times. The CDR3 nucleotides are TGTGCCAGCAGCCAAGCTGGGGGTAGAATGGCGCAGTATTTT. Translated: CASSQAGGRMAQYF. V is TRBV14 and J is TRBJ2-3; TRBD1 or TRBD2 may be the D gene (5 bases each). The V gene lost 1 base and the J gene lost 10 bases, with 15 bases spanning the gap. This CDR3 has 14 amino acids. CDR1 and CDR2 from the germline V gene are SGHDN and FVKESK. The full variable domain, its missing parts supplied by reference TRBV14 and TRBJ2-3, is EAGVTQFPSHSVIEKGQTVTLRCDPISGHDNLYWYRRVMGKEIKFLLHFVKESKQDESGMPNNRFLAERTGGTYSTLKVQPAELEDSGVYFCASSQAGGRMAQYFGPGTRLTVL.

The CDR3 nucleotides are TGTGCCAGCAGCTGGGACAGGGGAGATACGCAGTATTTT. Translating it yields CASSWDRGDTQYF. This chain links TRBV5-8 with TRBJ2-3; TRBD1 matches at 10 bases. J lost 5 bases, V lost 3 bases, and 0 bases had no gene match. CDR3 length equals 13 residues. Germline V lookup: CDR1 SGHTS, CDR2 YDEGEE.

The V and J genes are TRBV29-1 and TRBJ2-1; the match to TRBD1 covers 11 bases. V was clipped by 3 bases and J by 8 bases; unmatched bases: 3. Germline V gene data show CDR1 as SQVTM and CDR2 as ANQGSEA. The CDR3 is 13 amino acids. CDR3 sequence reads: CSVEGQGGDEQFF. The CDR3 DNA is TGCAGCGTTGAGGGACAGGGGGGCGATGAGCAGTTCTTC.

In this sample, this clonotype turned up a few times. CDR3 coding DNA: TGTGCCAGCAGACCACAGGGGGTTGTCTATGGCTACACCTTC. Its protein is CASRPQGVVYGYTF. The chain links TRBV6-5 to TRBJ1-2; 8 nucleotides align to TRBD1. Germline lookup yields CDR1 MNHEY and CDR2 SVGAGI. The CDR3 is made up of 14 amino acids. With 6 bases clipped from V and 4 bases from J, the junction kept 7 bases outside the gene matches.

This clonotype was found a few times. This sequence joins TRBV6-2 or TRBV6-3 and TRBJ2-1; D may be TRBD1 or TRBD2 (5 bases each). The CDR3 totals 13 residues. Germline V gene sequence: CDR1 MNHEY, CDR2 SVGEGT. V lost 6 bases to trimming and J lost 7 bases, with 13 bases between them. CDR3 sequence (DNA): TGTGCCAGCAGCAGGGACGGATGGAATGAGCAGTTCTTC. It yields the protein CASSRDGWNEQFF.

Regarding this clonotype: The junction departs from germline at one end; a sequencing error may be responsible. The chain couples TRBV6-5 to TRBJ1-2, with D perhaps TRBD1 (6 bases). There are 13 residues in the CDR3. Germline values: CDR1 MNHEY, CDR2 SVGAGI. CDR3 region: CASTLTGSYSYTF. CDR3 coding DNA: TGTGCCAGCACCCTAACAGGGAGCTATAGCTACACCTTC.

The chain links TRBV9 to TRBJ2-1; a weak D match, TRBD2 (5 bases). Trimming removed 5 bases from V and 4 bases from J, with 13 bases in between. This CDR3 region has 14 residues. Germline V gene lookup returns CDR1 SGDLS and CDR2 YYNGEE. The CDR3: CASREDLTYNEQFF. The CDR3 DNA is TGTGCCAGCAGAGAGGACTTGACGTACAATGAGCAGTTCTTC.

This clonotype appeared a few times. The chain couples TRBV3-2 to TRBJ1-1. TRBV3-2 counts as a pseudogene. The CDR3 loop spans 15 amino acids. CDR3 loop: CASSRETDRNTEAFF. CDR3 coding DNA: TGTGCCAGCAGCCGAGAGACGGACAGGAACACTGAAGCTTTCTTT.

The CDR3: CASSILAGGQDTQYF. The CDR3 DNA is TGTGCCAGCAGCATCCTAGCGGGGGGGCAAGATACGCAGTATTTT. The rearrangement links TRBV9 to TRBJ2-3; TRBD2 aligns across 12 bases. This CDR3 region has 15 residues. Germline CDR1 SGDLS, CDR2 YYNGEE. V was clipped by 4 bases and J by 5 bases; unmatched bases: 5.

This clonotype has just a few counts. The rearrangement uses TRBV11-2 and TRBJ2-2; 9 bases line up with TRBD2. The CDR3 has 16 residues. The junction had 7 bases not matched to a gene; V was cut back by 2 bases and J by 6 bases. The germline V gene encodes CDR1 SGHAT and CDR2 FQNNGV. CDR3 protein: CASSLTPSGGPGELFF. CDR3 coding DNA: TGTGCCAGCAGCTTAACCCCCAGCGGGGGGCCCGGGGAGCTGTTTTTT. Full variable domain (rest looked up from reference TRBV11-2 and TRBJ2-2): EAGVAQSPRYKIIEKRQSVAFWCNPISGHATLYWYQQILGQGPKLLIQFQNNGVVDDSQLPKDRFSAERLKGVDSTLKIQPAKLEDSAVYLCASSLTPSGGPGELFFGEGSRLTVL.

This clonotype has at least ten counts. This chain links TRBV5-1 with TRBJ1-1, with TRBD1 matching 7 bases. After removal of 2 bases from V and 5 bases from J, the junction contained 6 bases not matched to a gene. This CDR3 region has 14 residues. The germline gives CDR1 SGHRS, CDR2 YFSETQ. The DNA of the CDR3 is TGCGCCAGCAGCTTAGGGGGCTTGGAGACTGAAGCTTTCTTT. Its translation is CASSLGGLETEAFF.

This clonotype showed up just a few times. V gene TRBV10-2 combines with J gene TRBJ2-7; no clear D gene. The CDR3 runs to 11 residues. CDR1 and CDR2 (germline): WSHSY, SAAADI. With 5 bases removed from V and 6 bases from J, the gap between germline ends came to 8 bases. CDR3 in DNA: TGCGCCAGCAGTAGGCTTAGCGAGCAGTACGTC. This encodes CASSRLSEQYV.

The chain is built from TRBV12-3 or TRBV12-4 and TRBJ1-6; D not resolved. The CDR3 spans 13 residues. V shed 1 base and J shed 10 bases, with 8 bases lying between them. The DNA for the CDR3 is TGTGCCAGCAGTTTAGAGAACTGGTCACCCCTCCACTTT. It codes for CASSLENWSPLHF.